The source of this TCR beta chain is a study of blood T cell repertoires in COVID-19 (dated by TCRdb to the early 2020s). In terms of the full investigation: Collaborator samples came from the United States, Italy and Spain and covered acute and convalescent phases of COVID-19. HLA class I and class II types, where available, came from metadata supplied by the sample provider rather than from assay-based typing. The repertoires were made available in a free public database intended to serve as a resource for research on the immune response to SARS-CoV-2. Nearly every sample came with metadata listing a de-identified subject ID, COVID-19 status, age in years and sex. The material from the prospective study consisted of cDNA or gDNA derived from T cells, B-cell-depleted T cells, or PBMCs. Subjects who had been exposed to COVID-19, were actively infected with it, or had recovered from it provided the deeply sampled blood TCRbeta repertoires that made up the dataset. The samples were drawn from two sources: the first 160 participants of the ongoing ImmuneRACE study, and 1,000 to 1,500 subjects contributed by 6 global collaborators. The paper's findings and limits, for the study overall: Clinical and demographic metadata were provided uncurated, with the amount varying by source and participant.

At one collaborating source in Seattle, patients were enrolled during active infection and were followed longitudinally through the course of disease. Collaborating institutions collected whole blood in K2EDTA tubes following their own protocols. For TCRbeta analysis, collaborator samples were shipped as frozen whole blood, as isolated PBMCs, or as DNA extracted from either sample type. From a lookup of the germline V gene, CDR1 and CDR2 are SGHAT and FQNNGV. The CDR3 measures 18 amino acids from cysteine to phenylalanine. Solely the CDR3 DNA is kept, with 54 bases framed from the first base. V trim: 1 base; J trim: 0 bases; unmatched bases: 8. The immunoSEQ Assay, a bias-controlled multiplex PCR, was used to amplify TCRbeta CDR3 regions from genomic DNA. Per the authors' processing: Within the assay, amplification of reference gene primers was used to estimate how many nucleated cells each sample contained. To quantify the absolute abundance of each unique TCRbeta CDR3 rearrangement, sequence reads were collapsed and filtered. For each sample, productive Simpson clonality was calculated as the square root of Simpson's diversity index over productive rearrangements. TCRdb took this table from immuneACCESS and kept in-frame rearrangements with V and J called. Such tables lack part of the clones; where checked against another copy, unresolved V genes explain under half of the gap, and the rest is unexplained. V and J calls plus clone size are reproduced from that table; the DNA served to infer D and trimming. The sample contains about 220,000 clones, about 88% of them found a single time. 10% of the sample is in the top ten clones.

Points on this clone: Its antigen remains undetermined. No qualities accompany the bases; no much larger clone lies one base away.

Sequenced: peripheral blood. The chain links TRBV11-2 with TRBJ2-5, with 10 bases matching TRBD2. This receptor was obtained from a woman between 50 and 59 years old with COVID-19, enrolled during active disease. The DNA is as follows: TGTGCCAGCAGCTTAGGGCTAGCGGGGGCTACGTACCAAGAGACCCAGTACTTC. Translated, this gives CASSLGLAGATYQETQYF.